A single sample gave rise to the 8 T cell receptor beta chains below, sequenced in a study of T cell repertoires in cytomegalovirus infection. From the reads, TCRdb called clonotypes with MiXCR, one entry per CDR3 protein. The sample shows approximately 910,000 distinct CDR3 sequences, roughly 30% of them seen only once. Their recognized antigens are unknown. Sequenced here: cultured CD8+ T cells from PBMCs, sampled from culture after CMV antigen stimulation. All receptors come from a human donor in good health (CMV status not recorded). Some clones in this sample may be carry-over from other donors' samples.

The chain employs TRBV4-2 and TRBJ1-1, with D unresolved. V was clipped by 0 bases and J by 1 base, with 9 bases between them. Germline assignment: CDR1 LGHNA and CDR2 YNFKEQ. CDR3 length: 15 residues. The CDR3 here is CASSQDRAPNTEAFF. In DNA form, the CDR3 reads TGTGCCAGCAGCCAAGATAGGGCTCCGAACACTGAAGCTTTCTTT.

V and J are TRBV4-2 and TRBJ2-2, with TRBD2 as a possible D gene (5 bases). The CDR3 length is 13 residues. The V end lost 7 bases, the J end lost 5 bases, and 11 bases lay between the germline ends. CDR1 LGHNA and CDR2 YNFKEQ come from the germline V gene. The CDR3 DNA sequence: TGTGCCAGCACCTACGGGAAAACCGGGGAGCTGTTTTTT. Encoded protein: CASTYGKTGELFF.

The chain couples TRBV4-3 to TRBJ1-2; D is unresolved. CDR3 size: 13 residues. The germline V gene has CDR1 LGHNA and CDR2 YSLEER. V gave up 1 base and J gave up 4 bases, with 7 bases separating them. The CDR3 loop reads CASSQVQRYGYTF. The CDR3 nucleotides are TGCGCCAGCAGCCAAGTGCAGCGCTATGGCTACACCTTC.

The chain recombines TRBV4-1 with TRBJ2-3; D remains unclear. The V gene's germline CDR1 is MGHRA and CDR2 YSYEKL. This CDR3 comprises 17 residues. Trimming took off 0 bases at V and 0 bases at J, with 13 bases between the two ends. The CDR3 bases are TGCGCCAGCAGCCAAGATCCAACACTTACTAGCACAGATACGCAGTATTTT. Encoded protein: CASSQDPTLTSTDTQYF.

This chain links TRBV4-3 with TRBJ1-1, with D perhaps matching TRBD1 (6 bases). The CDR3 is made up of 16 amino acids. CDR1 and CDR2 from the germline V gene are LGHNA and YSLEER. The V gene lost 0 bases and the J gene lost 3 bases, with 14 bases spanning the gap. The CDR3 reads CASSQEPRGYDTEAFF. As DNA, the CDR3 is TGCGCCAGCAGCCAAGAGCCTAGGGGGTACGACACTGAAGCTTTCTTT.

This clonotype has at least ten counts. The gene calls are TRBV7-2 and TRBJ1-4, with D maybe TRBD1 (5 bases). CDR3 length equals 15 residues. Looked up from germline, CDR1 is SGHTA and CDR2 is FQGNSA. Trimming cost V 7 bases and J 7 bases, with 19 bases left between them. Written as DNA, the CDR3 is TGTGCCAGCAAAGACCAGGGTTTAGTGGGTGAAAAACTGTTTTTT. Its translation: CASKDQGLVGEKLFF. Together with reference TRBV7-2 and TRBJ1-4, the CDR3 gives the full variable domain: GAGVSQSPSNKVTEKGKDVELRCDPISGHTALYWYRQSLGQGLEFLIYFQGNSAPDKSGLPSDRFSAERTGGSVSTLTIQRTQQEDSAVYLCASKDQGLVGEKLFFGSGTQLSVL.

This clonotype was counted between two and nine times. The genes are TRBV7-9 and TRBJ2-3; TRBD1 agrees at 7 bases. Germline V gene sequence: CDR1 SEHNR, CDR2 FQNEAQ (reference sequence). The CDR3 has 15 amino acids. V lost 7 bases to trimming and J lost 1 base; unmatched junction nucleotides: 8. CDR3 amino acids: CASNLVGQGTDTQYF. Here the CDR3 DNA reads TGTGCCAGCAACCTCGTCGGACAGGGCACAGATACGCAGTATTTT.

The chain couples TRBV6-1 to TRBJ1-2, with TRBD1 matching 8 bases. Germline trimming cut 5 bases from V and 3 bases from J; bases unmatched to any gene: 8. This CDR3 is 15 amino acids long. CDR1 and CDR2 from the germline V gene are MNHNS and SASEGT. The CDR3 protein is CASSYAGGFDYGYTF. DNA of the CDR3: TGTGCCAGCAGTTACGCAGGGGGCTTTGACTATGGCTACACCTTC.